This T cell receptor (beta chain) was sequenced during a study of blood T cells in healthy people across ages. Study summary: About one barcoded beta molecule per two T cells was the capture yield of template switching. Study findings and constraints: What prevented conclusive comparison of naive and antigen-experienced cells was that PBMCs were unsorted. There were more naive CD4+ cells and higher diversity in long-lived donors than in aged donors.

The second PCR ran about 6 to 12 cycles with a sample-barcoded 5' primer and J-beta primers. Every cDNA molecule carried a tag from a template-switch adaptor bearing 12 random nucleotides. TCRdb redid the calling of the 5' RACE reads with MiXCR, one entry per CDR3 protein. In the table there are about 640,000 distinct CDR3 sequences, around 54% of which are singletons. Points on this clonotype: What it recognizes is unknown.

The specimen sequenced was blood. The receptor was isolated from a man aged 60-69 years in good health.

CDR3 region: CASSTGTTSYNEQFF. In nucleotides, the CDR3 is TGTGCCAGCAGCACCGGGACTACCTCCTACAATGAGCAGTTCTTC. The chain employs TRBV13 and TRBJ2-1; 7 bases fit TRBD2. Germline CDR1 is PRHDT and CDR2 is FYEKMQ (reference sequence). The CDR3 runs to 15 residues. V was clipped by 5 bases and J by 0 bases; unmatched bases: 4. Complete variable domain (other parts from reference TRBV13 and TRBJ2-1): AAGVIQSPRHLIKEKRETATLKCYPIPRHDTVYWYQQGPGQDPQFLISFYEKMQSDKGSIPDRFSAQQFSDYHSELNMSSLELGDSALYFCASSTGTTSYNEQFFGPGTRLTVL.